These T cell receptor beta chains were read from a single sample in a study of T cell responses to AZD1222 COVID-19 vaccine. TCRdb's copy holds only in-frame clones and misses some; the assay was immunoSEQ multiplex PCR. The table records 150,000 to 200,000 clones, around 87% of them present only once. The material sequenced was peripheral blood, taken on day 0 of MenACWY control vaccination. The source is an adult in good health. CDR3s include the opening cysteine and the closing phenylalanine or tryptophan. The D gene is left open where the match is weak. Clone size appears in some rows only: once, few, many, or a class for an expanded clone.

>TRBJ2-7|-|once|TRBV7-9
TGTGCCAGCAGCAAGCTTGCGGGGCGTTCGTCCTACGAGCAGTACTTC
CASSKLAGRSSYEQYF
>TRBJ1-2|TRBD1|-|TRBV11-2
TGTGCCAGCAGCTTAGGCCAGGGGGCATCTTTCCAGTCCTATGGCTACACCTTC
CASSLGQGASFQSYGYTF
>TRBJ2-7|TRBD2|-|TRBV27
TGTGCCAGCAGGCAAGCGGGAGAAGCCCACGAGCAGTACTTC
CASRQAGEAHEQYF
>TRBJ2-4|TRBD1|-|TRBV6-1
TGTGCCAGCAGTGAGGGACAGGTAAACATTCAGTACTTC
CASSEGQVNIQYF
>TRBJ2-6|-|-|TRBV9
TGTGCCAGCAAGTCTGGGGCCAACGTCCTGACTTTC
CASKSGANVLTF
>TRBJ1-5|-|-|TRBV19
TGTGCCAGTACCCTAGAAAGGAGGGACAATCAGCCCCAGCATTTT
CASTLERRDNQPQHF
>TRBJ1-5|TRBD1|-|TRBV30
TGTGCCTGGACGCGGGACAGGGGCAATCAGCCCCAGCATTTT
CAWTRDRGNQPQHF
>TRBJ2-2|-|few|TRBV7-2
TGTGCCAGCAGCTCCGTACAGGGCGCGGGCACCGGGGAGCTGTTTTTT
CASSSVQGAGTGELFF
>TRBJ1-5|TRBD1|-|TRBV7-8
TGTGCCAGCAGCTTAGCCGTGGACAGGGATCAGCCCCAGCATTTT
CASSLAVDRDQPQHF
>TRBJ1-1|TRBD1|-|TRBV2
TGTGCCAGCAGTGCGGACAGGGGGGCTGAAGCTTTCTTT
CASSADRGAEAFF
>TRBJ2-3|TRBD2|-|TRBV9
TGTGCCAGCAGCGTCCTAGCGGGAGGGGAAGATACGCAGTATTTT
CASSVLAGGEDTQYF
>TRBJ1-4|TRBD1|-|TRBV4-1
TGCGCCAGCAGCCAGCGGGACAGCAGAGATGAAAAACTGTTTTTT
CASSQRDSRDEKLFF
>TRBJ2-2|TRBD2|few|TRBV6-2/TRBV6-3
TGTGCCAGCAGTTCCCTAGCGGGGGGGCTTAACACCGGGGAGCTGTTTTTT
CASSSLAGGLNTGELFF
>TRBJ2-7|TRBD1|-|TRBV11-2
TGTGCCAGCAGCTCAGGACAGGGGTGGACCTACGAGCAGTACTTC
CASSSGQGWTYEQYF
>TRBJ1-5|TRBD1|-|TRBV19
TGTGCCAGTAAGACCGGACAGGGGACTAATCAGCCCCAGCATTTT
CASKTGQGTNQPQHF
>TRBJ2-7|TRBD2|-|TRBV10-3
TGTGCCACCGGAGAAGGCGGGAGCTACGAGCAGTACTTC
CATGEGGSYEQYF
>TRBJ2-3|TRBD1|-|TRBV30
TGTGCCTGGAGTGTCGGGACAGCGGAAAATACGCAGTATTTT
CAWSVGTAENTQYF
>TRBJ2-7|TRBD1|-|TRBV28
TGTGCCAGCAGTTTGACAGGGCCCCCCTACGAGCAGTACTTC
CASSLTGPPYEQYF
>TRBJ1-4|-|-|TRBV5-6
TGTGCCAGCAGCTCAAGGAGGGGGGAAAAACTGTTTTTT
CASSSRRGEKLFF
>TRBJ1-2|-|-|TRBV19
TGTGCCAGTAACTCTCAGGGGAGGGACTATGGCTACACCTTC
CASNSQGRDYGYTF
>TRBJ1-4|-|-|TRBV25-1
TGTGCCAGCAGTGACAGGGGTTTCGGGGAAAAACTGTTTTTT
CASSDRGFGEKLFF
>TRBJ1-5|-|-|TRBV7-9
TGTGCCAGCAGCTTAGCAGGGGTAGGGCAGCCCCAGCATTTT
CASSLAGVGQPQHF
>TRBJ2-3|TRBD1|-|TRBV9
TGTGCCAGCAGCGACAGGGGGGTCGTCGCAGATACGCAGTATTTT
CASSDRGVVADTQYF
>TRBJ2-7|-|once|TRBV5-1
TGCGCCAGCAAGGAATTGACAGGTAGTTACTACGAGCAGTACTTC
CASKELTGSYYEQYF
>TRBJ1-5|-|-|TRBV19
TGTGCCAGTACCCCCGGGACCCCTGATCAGCCCCAGCATTTT
CASTPGTPDQPQHF
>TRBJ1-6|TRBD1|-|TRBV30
TGTGCCTGGAGCTCCGGGACAGCCTTTGGGAGGGCCCTCCACTTT
CAWSSGTAFGRALHF
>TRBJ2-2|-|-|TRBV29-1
TGCAGCGTTGGGTCCACCGGGGAGCTGTTTTTT
CSVGSTGELFF
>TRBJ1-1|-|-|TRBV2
TGTGCCAGCAGAACGAGGGGGGGGAACACTGAAGCTTTCTTT
CASRTRGGNTEAFF
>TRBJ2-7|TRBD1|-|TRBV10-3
TGTGCCATCACTGAAAACAGGGGCTACGAGCAGTACTTC
CAITENRGYEQYF
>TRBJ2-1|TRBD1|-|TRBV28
TGTGCCAGCAGCCCAGGTGGGACAGGGTACAATGAGCAGTTCTTC
CASSPGGTGYNEQFF
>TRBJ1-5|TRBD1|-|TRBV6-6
TGTGCCAGCAGTTACGAGGGGGCTGGTAGCAATCAGCCCCAGCATTTT
CASSYEGAGSNQPQHF
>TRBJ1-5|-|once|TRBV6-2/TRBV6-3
TGTGCCAGCAGTCCCGAGGGATCGGGCTTTGAGCCCCAGCATTTT
CASSPEGSGFEPQHF
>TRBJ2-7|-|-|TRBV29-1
TGCAGCGTTGATCATGGTTCCTACGAGCAGTACTTC
CSVDHGSYEQYF
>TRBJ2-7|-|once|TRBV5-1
TGCGCCAGCACGGCGGGGGCAGGGGGCTTATCGGACGAGCAGTACTTC
CASTAGAGGLSDEQYF
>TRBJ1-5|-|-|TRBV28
TGTGCCAGCAGTTCCGGACGTTTACAACGCCAGCCCCAGCATTTT
CASSSGRLQRQPQHF